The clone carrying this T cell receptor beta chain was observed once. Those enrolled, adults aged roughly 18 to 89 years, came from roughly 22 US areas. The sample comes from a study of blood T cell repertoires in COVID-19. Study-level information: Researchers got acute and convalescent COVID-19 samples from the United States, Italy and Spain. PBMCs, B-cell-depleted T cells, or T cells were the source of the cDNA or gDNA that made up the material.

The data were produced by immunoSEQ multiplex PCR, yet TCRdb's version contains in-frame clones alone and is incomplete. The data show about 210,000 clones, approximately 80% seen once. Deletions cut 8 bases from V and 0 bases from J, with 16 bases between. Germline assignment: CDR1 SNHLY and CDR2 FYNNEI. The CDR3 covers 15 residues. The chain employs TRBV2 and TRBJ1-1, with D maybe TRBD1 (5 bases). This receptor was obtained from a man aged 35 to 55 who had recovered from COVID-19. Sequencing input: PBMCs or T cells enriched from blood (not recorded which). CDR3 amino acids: CASRSWTNMNTEAFF. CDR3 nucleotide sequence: TGTGCCAGCCGGAGTTGGACAAATATGAACACTGAAGCTTTCTTT.